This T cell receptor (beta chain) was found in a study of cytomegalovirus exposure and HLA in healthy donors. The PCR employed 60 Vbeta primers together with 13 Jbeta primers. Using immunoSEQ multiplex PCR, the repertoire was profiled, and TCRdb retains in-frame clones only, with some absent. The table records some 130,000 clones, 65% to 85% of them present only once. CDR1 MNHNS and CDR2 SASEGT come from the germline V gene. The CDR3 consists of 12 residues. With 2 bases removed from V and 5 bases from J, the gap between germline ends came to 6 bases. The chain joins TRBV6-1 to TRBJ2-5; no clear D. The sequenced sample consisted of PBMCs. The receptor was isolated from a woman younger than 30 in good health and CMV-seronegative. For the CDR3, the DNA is TGTGCCAGCAGTGAACTTTTCGAGACCCAGTACTTC. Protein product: CASSELFETQYF.